Presented here are 31 T cell receptor beta chains from one specimen sequenced in a study of early T cells in non-severe SARS-CoV-2 infection. A single record per CDR3 protein comes from TCRdb applying MiXCR to the 5' RACE reads. The table records 15,000 to 20,000 distinct CDR3 sequences, over 5% of them present only once. Input material: whole blood. Receptors originate from an adult who was a healthcare worker with PCR-confirmed SARS-CoV-2 infection or an uninfected control (not recorded which).

This clonotype was counted many times. The rearrangement joins TRBV7-2 to TRBJ2-1; D perhaps matches TRBD1 (7 bases). Germline assignment: CDR1 SGHTA and CDR2 FQGNSA. The CDR3 loop spans 15 amino acids. V gave up 5 bases and J gave up 10 bases, with 21 bases separating them. In nucleotides, the CDR3 is TGTGCCAGCAGCACCCCAGGGGGGACGTTCAGGGAGCAGTTCTTC. This sequence encodes CASSTPGGTFREQFF.

The CDR3 coding sequence is TGTGCCAGCAGCTTAGCCGGGACAAGTTCACCCCTCCACTTT. This sequence encodes CASSLAGTSSPLHF. This chain links TRBV7-9 with TRBJ1-6; weak D call: TRBD1 (6 bases). V lost 0 bases, J lost 9 bases, and 9 bases lay in between. CDR3 size: 14 residues. Per germline, CDR1 SEHNR and CDR2 FQNEAQ (reference sequence).

This clonotype was counted many times. The chain is built from TRBV7-3 and TRBJ2-6; no clear D. The CDR3 totals 16 residues. V was cut by 5 bases and J by 0 bases, with 11 bases left in between. Looked up from germline, CDR1 is SGHTA and CDR2 is FQGTGA. The CDR3 nucleotides are TGTGCCAGCAGCCATAGTACACACTCTGGGGCCAACGTCCTGACTTTC. As protein: CASSHSTHSGANVLTF.

This clonotype occurred many times. The chain carries TRBV28 and TRBJ2-2, with TRBD2 matching 14 bases. V lost 4 bases to trimming and J lost 5 bases; unmatched junction nucleotides: 9. Germline V gene data show CDR1 as MDHEN and CDR2 as SYDVKM. The CDR3 runs to 18 residues. The CDR3 region is CASSSRLAGGPYTGELFF. The CDR3 nucleotides are TGTGCCAGCAGTTCTCGACTAGCGGGAGGGCCTTATACCGGGGAGCTGTTTTTT.

At least ten counts were recorded for this clonotype. The V call is TRBV6-5, the J call TRBJ2-5; perhaps D is TRBD1 or TRBD2 (6 bases each). CDR1 is MNHEY and CDR2 is SVGAGI in the germline V gene. Trimming removed 4 bases at V and 1 base at J, with 13 bases between. The CDR3 runs to 15 residues. The CDR3 nucleotides are TGTGCCAGCAGTTCGACAGGAGGGCCCCAAGAGACCCAGTACTTC. Translation gives CASSSTGGPQETQYF.

This clonotype was seen ten or more times. The J gene is TRBJ2-4, the V gene TRBV6-6, with 9 nucleotides matching TRBD2. Trimming at V came to 0 bases and at J to 1 base, leaving 4 bases not matched to a gene. Germline V gene sequence: CDR1 MNHNY, CDR2 SVGAGI (reference sequence). The CDR3 runs to 17 residues. This CDR3 reads CASSYSAGGPAKNIQYF. DNA of the CDR3: TGTGCCAGCAGTTACTCGGCGGGAGGGCCGGCCAAAAACATTCAGTACTTC.

This clonotype was detected many times. The CDR3 loop is CSAQTGPRKPQHF. In DNA form, the CDR3 reads TGCAGCGCCCAGACCGGGCCCCGTAAGCCCCAGCATTTT. The chain recombines TRBV29-1 with TRBJ1-5; D unresolved. V lost 7 bases and J 8 bases, leaving 18 bases between the germline ends. CDR3 length equals 13 residues. CDR1 and CDR2 (germline): SQVTM, ANQGSEA.

This clonotype has at least ten counts. The V call is TRBV14, the J call TRBJ2-7; D might be TRBD1 or TRBD2, each matching 6 bases. The V end was cut by 0 bases, the J end by 0 bases, with 15 bases between. Germline CDR1 and CDR2: SGHDN and FVKESK. The CDR3 covers 17 residues. As DNA, the CDR3 is TGTGCCAGCAGCCAAGATGTTGGGGGGCCGAGCTCCTACGAGCAGTACTTC. It translates to CASSQDVGGPSSYEQYF.

This sequence joins TRBV5-1 and TRBJ2-7; 8 positions match TRBD2. Looked up from germline, CDR1 is SGHRS and CDR2 is YFSETQ. J gave up 3 bases and V 4 bases, and 12 bases lay outside the gene matches. The length of the CDR3 is 16 residues. The CDR3 is CASSQTIGRAFYEQYF. CDR3 DNA sequence: TGCGCCAGCAGCCAGACCATCGGGAGGGCCTTCTACGAGCAGTACTTC. Full variable domain (missing parts from reference TRBV5-1 and TRBJ2-7): KAGVTQTPRYLIKTRGQQVTLSCSPISGHRSVSWYQQTPGQGLQFLFEYFSETQRNKGNFPGRFSGRQFSNSRSEMNVSTLELGDSALYLCASSQTIGRAFYEQYFGPGTRLTVT.

The chain links TRBV20-1 to TRBJ2-3; either TRBD1 or TRBD2 may fit D (5 bases each). The CDR3 is 14 residues long. Germline V CDR1 and CDR2: DFQATT, SNEGSKA (reference sequence). V shed 7 bases and J shed 1 base, with 15 bases lying between them. The CDR3 sequence: CSVKNPGRTDTQYF. In DNA form, the CDR3 reads TGCAGTGTTAAGAACCCGGGGCGCACAGATACGCAGTATTTT.

This clonotype was detected many times. The chain joins TRBV27 to TRBJ2-1, with D perhaps assigned TRBD1 or TRBD2 (6 bases each). The CDR3 sequence is 19 residues long. Trimming cost V 3 bases and J 0 bases, with 21 bases left between them. Per the germline V gene, CDR1 is MNHEY and CDR2 is SMNVEV (reference sequence). The CDR3 loop is CASSFLSPQGRFSYNEQFF. The CDR3, as DNA: TGTGCCAGCAGTTTCCTTTCACCGCAGGGGAGGTTCTCCTACAATGAGCAGTTCTTC.

Comment on this clonotype: A single base separates this from a much larger clone, so it may be a read error. This rearrangement joins TRBV5-1 to TRBJ2-1, with D perhaps TRBD2 (6 bases). The length of the CDR3 is 15 residues. Germline CDR1 SGHRS, CDR2 YFSETQ. Trimming pared 0 bases from V and 6 bases from J, leaving 13 bases between. This CDR3 reads CASSLAAGLCNEQFF. CDR3 DNA sequence: TGCGCCAGCAGCTTGGCCGCAGGACTATGCAATGAGCAGTTCTTC.

This clonotype was seen many times. This chain joins TRBV7-9 and TRBJ1-4; TRBD1 matches at 8 bases. From germline, CDR1 is SEHNR and CDR2 FQNEAQ (reference sequence). The CDR3 covers 14 residues. The V gene end was trimmed by 8 bases and the J gene end by 5 bases; junction bases not matched to a gene: 7. CDR3 loop: CASQLDRGNEKLFF. In nucleotides, the CDR3 is TGTGCCAGCCAACTCGACAGGGGAAATGAAAAACTGTTTTTT.

This clonotype was seen ten or more times. This chain joins TRBV28 and TRBJ2-5; unclear D gene. Trimming left V 4 bases short and J 1 base short, with 7 bases between. This CDR3 region has 13 residues. Germline values: CDR1 MDHEN, CDR2 SYDVKM. The CDR3 DNA reads TGTGCCAGCAGTTCCCCAGCCCAAGAGACCCAGTACTTC. Its translation: CASSSPAQETQYF.

Notes on this clonotype: Being one base from a much bigger clone, this may be a read error. V usage is TRBV2 and J usage is TRBJ2-7, with D perhaps matching TRBD1 (6 bases). This CDR3 has 13 amino acids. V lost 5 bases and J lost 5, with 13 bases in between. CDR1 SNHLY and CDR2 FYNNEI come from the germline V gene. CDR3 region: CASSPVRGNEQYF. Written as DNA, the CDR3 is TGTGCCAGCAGTCCGGTCAGGGGTAACGAGCAGTACTTC. Complete variable domain (other parts from reference TRBV2 and TRBJ2-7): EPEVTQTPSHQVTQMGQEVILRCVPISNHLYFYWYRQILGQKVEFLVSFYNNEISEKSEIFDDQFSVERPDGSNFTLKIRSTKLEDSAMYFCASSPVRGNEQYFGPGTRLTVT.

This clonotype showed up many times. The chain employs TRBV19 and TRBJ1-5, with 9 positions matching TRBD1. V trimming: 5 bases; J trimming: 0 bases; junction bases outside the gene matches: 5. The CDR3 loop spans 16 amino acids. Germline V gene lookup returns CDR1 LNHDA and CDR2 SQIVND (reference sequence). CDR3 sequence: CASSAPGQGSNQPQHF. CDR3 bases: TGTGCCAGTAGTGCGCCGGGACAGGGTAGCAATCAGCCCCAGCATTTT.

As concerns this clonotype: Just one base apart from a much larger clone, this may be a read error. This sequence joins TRBV7-7 and TRBJ2-3; 8 nucleotides agree with TRBD2. Germline V lookup: CDR1 SSHAT, CDR2 FNYEAQ (reference sequence). The CDR3 totals 15 residues. Written as DNA, the CDR3 is TGTGCTAACAGCTTAGCGACTAGCGGCACAGATACGCAGTATTTT. It is translated as CANSLATSGTDTQYF. Full variable domain (remainder filled in from reference TRBV7-7 and TRBJ2-3): GAGVSQSPRYKVTKRGQDVTLRCDPISSHATLYWYQQALGQGPEFLTYFNYEAQPDKSGLPSDRFSAERPEGSISTLTIQRTEQRDSAMYRCANSLATSGTDTQYFGPGTRLTVL.

This clonotype was observed at least ten times. J is TRBJ2-7 and V is TRBV18; 12 nucleotides line up with TRBD2. The length of the CDR3 is 16 residues. Germline lookup yields CDR1 KGHSH and CDR2 LQKENI. The trim removed 3 bases at V and 5 bases at J, leaving 8 bases unmatched. The CDR3 sequence is CASSPPTSGSYHEQYF. CDR3 DNA: TGTGCCAGCTCACCCCCGACTAGCGGGAGCTATCACGAGCAGTACTTC.

Many counts were recorded for this clonotype. V gene TRBV12-3 or TRBV12-4 combines with J gene TRBJ2-5; D is perhaps TRBD1 or TRBD2 (5 bases each). This CDR3 region has 16 residues. V lost 6 bases, J lost 13 bases, and 30 bases lay in between. CDR3 sequence: CASSPTAGTNVVAGYF. For the CDR3, the DNA is TGTGCCAGCAGCCCCACCGCCGGGACCAACGTAGTAGCAGGGTACTTC.

CDR3 residues: CASSSFGRMNTGELFF. In nucleotides, the CDR3 is TGTGCCAGCAGTTCTTTCGGGAGGATGAACACCGGGGAGCTGTTTTTT. The chain uses TRBV12-3 or TRBV12-4 and TRBJ2-2; 7 bases are a match to TRBD2. The CDR3 contains 16 residues. The ends lost 4 bases at V and 1 base at J; junction bases unmatched: 6.

There are a few counts of this clonotype. The chain carries TRBV7-8 and TRBJ2-3, with D possibly TRBD1 on 7 matching bases. The CDR3 is 15 residues long. Trimming shortened V by 5 bases and J by 6 bases, and 18 bases separated the two germline ends. The germline V gene has CDR1 SGHVS and CDR2 FQNEAQ. CDR3 sequence: CASSARRGDLDTQYF. CDR3 DNA: TGTGCCAGCAGCGCGCGCAGGGGGGACCTGGATACGCAGTATTTT. The full variable domain, in which reference TRBV7-8 and TRBJ2-3 provide the parts outside the CDR3, is GAGVSQSPRYKVAKRGQDVALRCDPISGHVSLFWYQQALGQGPEFLTYFQNEAQLDKSGLPSDRFFAERPEGSVSTLKIQRTQQEDSAVYLCASSARRGDLDTQYFGPGTRLTVL.

Many counts were recorded for this clonotype. The V and J genes are TRBV19 and TRBJ1-5; D gene uncertain. The CDR3 contains 14 residues. Trimming took 0 bases from V and 2 from J, leaving 5 bases between them. Germline loops: CDR1 LNHDA, CDR2 SQIVND (reference sequence). CDR3: CASSIDGGNQPQHF. The CDR3 nucleotides are TGTGCCAGTAGTATAGACGGGGGCAATCAGCCCCAGCATTTT.

This clonotype has just a few counts. The chain carries TRBV7-6 and TRBJ2-1, with D possibly TRBD2 on 6 matching bases. The CDR3 extends over 12 amino acids. Trimming cost V 8 bases and J 5 bases, with 10 bases left between them. From germline, CDR1 is SGHVS and CDR2 FNYEAQ. The CDR3 spells CASGGRNNEQFF. The CDR3 nucleotides are TGTGCCAGCGGAGGGAGGAACAATGAGCAGTTCTTC.

This clonotype has at least ten counts. This chain uses TRBV30 with TRBJ2-3; tentative D call: TRBD2 (5 bases). The CDR3 totals 16 residues. Trimming stripped 0 bases from V and 0 bases from J, with 13 bases between. CDR1 is GTSNPN, CDR2 SVGIG, per germline (reference sequence). CDR3 amino acids: CAWSVGLAASTDTQYF. In DNA form, the CDR3 reads TGTGCCTGGAGTGTAGGACTCGCCGCTAGCACAGATACGCAGTATTTT.

By share of the sample, this clonotype is medium-sized. V gene TRBV20-1 combines with J gene TRBJ2-1, with TRBD2 identical over 7 bases. The V segment lost 5 bases and the J segment 0 bases; nucleotides outside the gene matches: 4. The CDR3 length is 14 residues. The germline CDR1 and CDR2 sequences are DFQATT and SNEGSKA (reference sequence). DNA of the CDR3: TGCAGTGCTCCTAGCGGAAGCTCCTACAATGAGCAGTTCTTC. Translated, it gives CSAPSGSSYNEQFF.

Of note for this clonotype: A single base separates this from a much larger clone, so it may be a read error. The rearrangement joins TRBV20-1 to TRBJ2-3; TRBD2 agrees at 7 bases. Germline CDR1 is DFQATT and CDR2 is SNEGSKA (reference sequence). CDR3 length: 16 amino acids. J was trimmed by 5 bases and V by 1 base; bases with no gene match: 12. The CDR3 reads CSARGLAEISIDTQYF. CDR3 in DNA: TGCAGTGCTAGAGGACTAGCCGAAATTAGTATAGATACGCAGTATTTT.

In its sample, this clonotype was seen once. Because the CDR3 is missing its conserved closing phenylalanine or tryptophan, this is likely a read error. The chain combines TRBV20-1 with TRBJ2-3; 9 nucleotides align to TRBD1. Trimming removed 4 bases from V and 2 bases from J; junction bases left unmatched: 4. The CDR3 loop spans 14 amino acids. Germline V lookup: CDR1 DFQATT, CDR2 SNEGSKA (reference sequence). The CDR3 DNA sequence: TGCAGTGCTAACAGGGGGCAATTCACAGATACGCAGTATATT. This codes for CSANRGQFTDTQYI.

The sample holds many counts of this clonotype. The CDR3 sequence: CASSYRAGATNEKLFF. As DNA, the CDR3 is TGTGCCAGCAGTTACCGTGCCGGGGCAACTAATGAAAAACTGTTTTTT. The chain is built from TRBV6-6 and TRBJ1-4; D call uncertain. Trimming removed 2 bases from V and 0 bases from J, with 10 bases in between. This CDR3 contains 16 residues. The V gene's germline CDR1 is MNHNY and CDR2 SVGAGI (reference sequence).

This clonotype was detected many times. This CDR3 reads CSAGTEGNQPQHF. CDR3 bases: TGCAGTGCTGGGACAGAGGGCAATCAGCCCCAGCATTTT. V is TRBV20-1 and J is TRBJ1-5; 7 nucleotides line up with TRBD1. There are 13 residues in the CDR3. The trim removed 5 bases at V and 2 bases at J, leaving 3 bases unmatched. Germline V gene sequence: CDR1 DFQATT, CDR2 SNEGSKA (reference sequence).

The sample holds many counts of this clonotype. The chain employs TRBV19 and TRBJ2-1; 8 nucleotides align to TRBD1. Germline lookup yields CDR1 LNHDA and CDR2 SQIVND (reference sequence). The CDR3 is 18 residues long. After removal of 5 bases from V and 0 bases from J, the junction contained 12 bases not matched to a gene. The CDR3 DNA reads as TGTGCCAGTAGTGCCGGACAGGGTTGGAGAAACTCCTACAATGAGCAGTTCTTC. It is translated as CASSAGQGWRNSYNEQFF.

This clonotype has ten or more counts. This chain joins TRBV10-1 and TRBJ1-1; the D is unclear. V was pared by 6 bases and J by 1 base, with 18 bases between. The CDR3 has 16 residues. Germline loops: CDR1 WNHNN, CDR2 SYGVQD (reference sequence). The CDR3 reads CASSGMAGGKNTEAFF. DNA of the CDR3: TGCGCCAGCAGCGGAATGGCAGGAGGGAAGAACACTGAAGCTTTCTTT.